This entry features one T cell receptor (beta chain) sequence. What it binds is not known. At one end, the junction sequence differs from germline, possibly due to a read error. The data were obtained in a study of CD8+ T cells in alopecia areata. Across the study: Dosing with tofacitinib proceeded for 6 to 18 months, followed by 6 months off drug.

RNA was extracted and reverse transcribed into cDNA as the sequencing template. Method: immunoSEQ multiplex PCR; TCRdb's copy keeps in-frame clones and lacks some. The sample has over 250,000 clones; around 64% are singletons. CDR1 SSHAT and CDR2 FNYEAQ come from the germline V gene (reference sequence). The CDR3 has 16 residues. Study results and limitations: Alopecia totalis/universalis scalp especially showed more expanded CD8+ clones than normal scalp. On tofacitinib, scalp clonality and expanded CD8+ clones among top 100 fell significantly. Because one nonresponder was included, the link of baseline CD8+ expansion to response is considered uncertain.

The treatment denotes: oral pan-JAK inhibitor, 5-10 mg twice daily. This chain uses TRBV7-7 with TRBJ1-1, with D possibly being TRBD1 (6 bases). The TCR sequence derives from a human donor with alopecia areata. The sample in question was CD4+ T cells sorted from blood, obtained around week 53, from a patient treated with tofacitinib. The CDR3 DNA sequence: TGTGCTAGCAGCCCCTGGGCAGGGGTGGGTGGCACTGAAGCTTTCTTT. Its translation: CASSPWAGVGGTEAFF.